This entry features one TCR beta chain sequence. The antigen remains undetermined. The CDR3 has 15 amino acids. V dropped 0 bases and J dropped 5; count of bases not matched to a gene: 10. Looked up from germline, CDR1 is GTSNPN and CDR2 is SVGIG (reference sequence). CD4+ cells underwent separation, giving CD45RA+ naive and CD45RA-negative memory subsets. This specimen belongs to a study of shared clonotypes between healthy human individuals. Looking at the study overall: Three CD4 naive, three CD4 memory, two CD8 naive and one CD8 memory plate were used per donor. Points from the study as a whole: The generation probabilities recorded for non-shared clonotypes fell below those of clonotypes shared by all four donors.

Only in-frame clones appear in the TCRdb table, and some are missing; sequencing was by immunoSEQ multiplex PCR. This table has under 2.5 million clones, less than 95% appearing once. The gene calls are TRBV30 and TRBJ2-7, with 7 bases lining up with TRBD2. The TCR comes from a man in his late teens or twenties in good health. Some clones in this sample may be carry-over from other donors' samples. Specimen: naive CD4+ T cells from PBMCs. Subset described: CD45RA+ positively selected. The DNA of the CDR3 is TGTGCCTGGAGTGTATCCGCGGGAGTTGGTCACGAGCAGTACTTC. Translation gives CAWSVSAGVGHEQYF.